This TCR beta chain is from a study of blood T cell repertoires in COVID-19. Trimming pared 0 bases from V and 3 bases from J, leaving 5 bases between. Germline V CDR1 and CDR2: MNHEY, SVGAGI. The CDR3 runs 13 residues. Produced via immunoSEQ multiplex PCR; TCRdb's table is partial and in-frame only. The table has some 360,000 clones, around nine tenths seen once. A word on this clone: The sample has other DNA sequences that encode this CDR3 too.

What was sequenced was PBMCs or T cells enriched from blood (not recorded which). This TCR was sampled from a woman aged 25 to 39 who had been exposed to COVID-19. V gene TRBV6-5 combines with J gene TRBJ1-1; unclear D gene. The DNA for the CDR3 is TGTGCCAGCAGTTACTCGAGAGACACTGAAGCTTTCTTT. The encoded protein is CASSYSRDTEAFF.